The TCR beta chain described here comes from a study of blood T cell repertoires in COVID-19. Here immunoSEQ multiplex PCR was the method, and the copy in TCRdb shows in-frame clones only, minus some. The data show 150,000 to 200,000 clones, 70% to 90% seen once. The CDR3 spans 17 residues. Germline V CDR1 and CDR2: SGHRS, YFSETQ. J was trimmed by 0 bases and V by 2 bases; bases with no gene match: 5. The genes are TRBV5-1 and TRBJ2-2; 9 nucleotides agree with TRBD2. The specimen sequenced was PBMCs or T cells enriched from blood (not recorded which). This sequence originates from a woman in her 50s who had recovered from COVID-19. DNA for the CDR3: TGCGCCAGCAGCTTTATTAGCGGGGGCTCGAACACCGGGGAGCTGTTTTTT. Amino acids: CASSFISGGSNTGELFF.